The clone carrying this T cell receptor beta chain has a single count. The data originate from a study of blood T cells in healthy people across ages. A sample-barcoded 5' primer and a J-beta primer mix were used in a second PCR of about 7 to 12 cycles. Each CDR3 protein is one row after TCRdb ran MiXCR on the 5' RACE reads. The sample shows fewer than 800,000 distinct CDR3 sequences, roughly 50% of them seen only once. V shed 4 bases and J shed 5 bases, with 9 bases lying between them. The CDR3 loop spans 13 amino acids. Germline CDR1 is SGHDN and CDR2 is FVKESK. The sequencing input was blood. This sequence was found in a woman aged 55 to 70 in good health. The V and J genes are TRBV14 and TRBJ2-1; D may be TRBD1 or TRBD2 (5 bases each). CDR3 nucleotide sequence: TGTGCCAGCAGCCCCGGGGCAGACAATGAGCAGTTCTTC. Residues: CASSPGADNEQFF.